The rows below give T cell receptor beta chains drawn from one sample of a study of blood T cell repertoires in COVID-19. The data were produced by immunoSEQ multiplex PCR, yet TCRdb's version contains in-frame clones alone and is incomplete. The top ten clones hold roughly 53% of a sample with about 89,000 clones, more than 60% of them seen once. The sequencing input was peripheral blood. These TCRs come from a human donor in a cohort sampled during active COVID-19. The CDR3 runs from the conserved cysteine through the conserved F or W. A D gene is named only where the DNA matches it firmly. Expanded clones are given a class, and other clones once, few, many or no size at all.

v_call	j_call	clone_size	d_call	cdr3_aa	cdr3_nt
TRBV15	TRBJ1-6	NA	TRBD1	CATSRERPGTGGSNSPLHF	TGTGCCACCAGCAGAGAACGTCCCGGGACAGGGGGTTCTAATTCACCCCTCCACTTT
TRBV7-2	TRBJ2-7	NA	NA	CASSLEHSNYEQYF	TGTGCCAGCAGCTTAGAGCACAGCAACTACGAGCAGTACTTC
TRBV9	TRBJ1-3	NA	NA	CASSPEASGNTIYF	TGTGCCAGCAGCCCCGAGGCCTCTGGAAACACCATATATTTT
TRBV28	TRBJ2-7	few	NA	CASSLGPTVPLYEQYF	TGTGCCAGCAGTTTAGGTCCCACAGTACCCCTGTACGAGCAGTACTTC
TRBV28	TRBJ2-5	once	NA	CASSDSSFKETQYF	TGTGCCAGCAGCGACTCTTCCTTCAAGGAGACCCAGTACTTC
TRBV27	TRBJ2-3	NA	TRBD2	CASSHGGGRTDTQYF	TGTGCCAGCAGCCACGGCGGCGGGAGAACGGATACGCAGTATTTT
TRBV7-2	TRBJ1-2	NA	NA	CASSLFLGRVGYGYTF	TGTGCCAGCAGCTTGTTTTTGGGCAGGGTCGGCTATGGCTACACCTTC
TRBV24-1	TRBJ2-5	NA	TRBD1	CATSDSVQGAETQYF	TGTGCCACCAGTGATTCGGTACAGGGGGCGGAGACCCAGTACTTC
TRBV28	TRBJ1-1	NA	NA	CASSLIPGENTEAFF	TGTGCCAGCAGTCTGATTCCAGGGGAGAACACTGAAGCTTTCTTT
TRBV28	TRBJ2-1	NA	TRBD2	CASSFNGRADEQFF	TGTGCCAGCAGTTTTAACGGGAGGGCCGATGAGCAGTTCTTC
TRBV5-6	TRBJ2-7	NA	NA	CASSLGRGEQYF	TGTGCCAGCAGCTTGGGTCGGGGCGAGCAGTACTTC
TRBV6-5	TRBJ2-2	NA	NA	CASSLAFGGELFF	TGTGCCAGCAGTTTAGCCTTCGGCGGGGAGCTGTTTTTT
TRBV5-1	TRBJ2-5	NA	TRBD1	CASSLNTGGQETQYF	TGCGCCAGCAGCCTAAACACAGGGGGGCAAGAGACCCAGTACTTC
TRBV28	TRBJ1-2	NA	NA	CASSLRGGRDGYTF	TGTGCCAGCAGTTTGCGGGGGGGCCGGGATGGCTACACCTTC
TRBV7-2	TRBJ2-6	NA	NA	CASSLSGTGANVLTF	TGTGCCAGCAGCTTATCGGGGACTGGGGCCAACGTCCTGACTTTC
TRBV18	TRBJ1-3	NA	NA	CASSLRATIYF	TGTGCCAGCTCCCTGAGGGCCACCATATATTTT
TRBV7-9	TRBJ1-3	NA	NA	CASSMRTAAGNTIYF	TGTGCCAGCAGCATGAGGACAGCCGCAGGAAACACCATATATTTT
TRBV20-1	TRBJ1-1	NA	NA	CSASRAEAFF	TGCAGTGCTAGCCGGGCTGAAGCTTTCTTT
TRBV7-2	TRBJ2-3	NA	NA	CASSLGQGGQYF	TGTGCCAGCAGCTTAGGGCAGGGGGGGCAGTATTTT
TRBV5-6	TRBJ2-2	NA	TRBD2	CASSLSGRLTGELFF	TGTGCCAGCAGCTTGAGCGGGAGGCTCACCGGGGAGCTGTTTTTT
TRBV5-1	TRBJ2-1	NA	TRBD2	CASSPLTSGRLEQFF	TGCGCCAGCAGCCCCCTTACTAGCGGGAGACTTGAGCAGTTCTTC
TRBV2	TRBJ1-5	few	NA	CASSEAGAGRTLSNQPQHF	TGTGCCAGCAGTGAAGCAGGGGCCGGCAGGACACTTAGCAATCAGCCCCAGCATTTT
TRBV28	TRBJ2-7	NA	TRBD1	CASSLYGTGSYEQYF	TGTGCCAGCAGTTTATATGGGACAGGGTCCTACGAGCAGTACTTC
TRBV7-3	TRBJ2-1	NA	NA	CASSLIGASGEQFF	TGTGCCAGCAGCTTAATTGGGGCCTCGGGTGAGCAGTTCTTC
TRBV6-2/TRBV6-3	TRBJ1-4	NA	NA	CASSPLPGLTEKLFF	TGTGCCAGCAGTCCACTTCCAGGATTGACAGAAAAACTGTTTTTT
TRBV7-9	TRBJ2-2	NA	NA	CASNQMGRDTGELFF	TGTGCCAGCAACCAGATGGGCAGGGACACCGGGGAGCTGTTTTTT
TRBV11-1	TRBJ2-7	NA	NA	CASSPSVRSTYEQYF	TGTGCCAGCAGCCCCTCGGTGAGGTCAACCTACGAGCAGTACTTC
TRBV29-1	TRBJ2-3	NA	NA	CSVSHSLRADTQYF	TGCAGCGTTTCCCACTCCCTCCGGGCAGATACGCAGTATTTT
TRBV21-1	TRBJ2-1	few	NA	CASSHRGYEQFF	TGTGCCAGCAGTCATAGGGGATACGAGCAGTTCTTC
TRBV5-1	TRBJ1-6	NA	NA	CASSLAAGSPLHF	TGCGCCAGCAGCTTGGCGGCAGGTTCACCCCTCCACTTT
TRBV5-8	TRBJ2-1	NA	NA	CASSLTRPGEQFF	TGTGCCAGCAGCTTGACTAGACCAGGCGAGCAGTTCTTC
TRBV7-8	TRBJ2-7	NA	TRBD2	CASSSLDPGLAGRTYF	TGTGCCAGCAGCTCACTCGATCCGGGACTAGCGGGAAGGACGTACTTC
TRBV9	TRBJ2-3	NA	TRBD2	CASSGTSGGPGGTQYF	TGTGCCAGCAGCGGTACTAGCGGGGGCCCGGGAGGGACGCAGTATTTT
TRBV2	TRBJ2-5	NA	TRBD1	CASSNNRGLQETQYF	TGTGCCAGCAGTAATAACAGGGGGCTCCAAGAGACCCAGTACTTC
TRBV27	TRBJ1-6	NA	TRBD1	CASSRRGPNSPLHF	TGTGCCAGCAGCCGCAGGGGGCCCAATTCACCCCTCCACTTT
TRBV7-2	TRBJ1-2	NA	TRBD1	CASSPGQGGYTF	TGTGCCAGCAGCCCCGGACAGGGTGGCTACACCTTC
TRBV19	TRBJ1-4	NA	NA	CASKRSGTYEKLFF	TGTGCCAGTAAAAGGTCGGGTACTTATGAAAAACTGTTTTTT
TRBV5-4	TRBJ2-5	NA	NA	CASSAGARTQYF	TGTGCCAGCAGCGCGGGGGCCAGGACCCAGTACTTC
TRBV28	TRBJ1-5	NA	NA	CASSLGQGRTVQHF	TGTGCCAGCAGTTTGGGGCAGGGGCGCACGGTCCAGCATTTT
TRBV5-6	TRBJ2-7	NA	TRBD1	CASSLPGTGENF	TGTGCCAGCAGCTTGCCTGGGACAGGGGAGAACTTC
TRBV16	TRBJ1-1	NA	TRBD1	CASSQPTGTAFF	TGTGCCAGCAGCCAGCCGACAGGGACCGCTTTCTTT
TRBV10-3	TRBJ2-7	NA	NA	CAISEWAETYEQYF	TGTGCCATCAGTGAGTGGGCAGAAACCTACGAGCAGTACTTC
TRBV9	TRBJ2-1	NA	TRBD2	CASSPSTSGASYNEQFF	TGTGCCAGCAGCCCTTCGACTAGCGGGGCCTCCTACAATGAGCAGTTCTTC
TRBV5-6	TRBJ1-1	NA	NA	CASSLGGPLMNTEAFF	TGTGCCAGCAGCTTGGGAGGGCCTCTCATGAACACTGAAGCTTTCTTT
TRBV19	TRBJ2-1	NA	NA	CASSMAMYSYNEQFF	TGTGCCAGTAGTATGGCAATGTACTCCTACAATGAGCAGTTCTTC
TRBV11-2	TRBJ2-3	once	NA	CASSLGGYRSADTQYF	TGTGCCAGCAGCTTAGGCGGGTATCGGTCCGCAGATACGCAGTATTTT
TRBV3-1/TRBV3-2	TRBJ2-7	NA	TRBD2	CASSLLAGVFEQYF	TGTGCCAGCAGCCTACTAGCGGGAGTATTCGAGCAGTACTTC
TRBV18	TRBJ2-3	NA	NA	CASSPPTLAGSDTQYF	TGTGCCAGCTCACCACCGACGTTAGCCGGCTCAGATACGCAGTATTTT
TRBV29-1	TRBJ2-5	NA	TRBD2	CSVEELAGESETQYF	TGCAGCGTTGAAGAACTAGCGGGAGAATCAGAGACCCAGTACTTC
TRBV11-1	TRBJ2-3	once	NA	CASSQSTDTQYF	TGTGCCAGCAGTCAGTCCACAGATACGCAGTATTTT
TRBV2	TRBJ2-5	NA	TRBD2	CASIGAGRGTQYF	TGTGCCAGCATCGGGGCAGGGAGGGGGACCCAGTACTTC
TRBV6-5	TRBJ2-7	NA	NA	CATRQSSKQYF	TGTGCCACCAGACAGTCCTCCAAGCAGTACTTC
TRBV2	TRBJ1-2	NA	TRBD1	CARGTANNYGYTF	TGTGCCAGAGGGACAGCTAATAACTATGGCTACACCTTC
TRBV4-2	TRBJ1-2	NA	TRBD1	CASSQVGTGKNYGYTF	TGTGCCAGCAGCCAAGTCGGGACAGGGAAAAACTATGGCTACACCTTC
TRBV14	TRBJ2-1	NA	NA	CASSQVRSSYNEQFF	TGTGCCAGCAGCCAAGTCCGGAGCTCCTACAATGAGCAGTTCTTC
TRBV2	TRBJ1-2	NA	NA	CASMFLQGRDYGYTF	TGTGCCAGCATGTTTTTACAGGGTCGAGACTATGGCTACACCTTC
TRBV19	TRBJ1-1	once	NA	CASSMPAGGNTEAFF	TGTGCCAGTAGTATGCCTGCGGGGGGGAACACTGAAGCTTTCTTT